Listed here is a single T cell receptor beta chain. Other DNA variants within this sample encode the same CDR3. Original methodology: Nucleated cell number was recorded as an estimate derived from reference gene primer amplification. Produced via immunoSEQ multiplex PCR; TCRdb's table is partial and in-frame only. V and J calls and clone size are given by that table; D and trimming were obtained from the DNA. The repertoire holds around 270,000 clones, with around four fifths as singletons. The data stem from a study of blood T cell repertoires in COVID-19. Overall study context: Acute and convalescent COVID-19 specimens originated in the United States, Italy and Spain. T cells, B-cell-depleted T cells, or PBMCs provided the cDNA or gDNA that served as material.

This CDR3 has 14 residues. Trimming cost V 0 bases and J 4 bases; bases outside gene matches: 2. Germline CDR1 reads SGHNT; CDR2 reads YYREEE (reference sequence). Sequenced input: peripheral blood. The chain employs TRBV5-4 and TRBJ2-5, with 8 bases fitting TRBD1. The receptor was derived from a man aged 60-69 years with acute or convalescent COVID-19. CDR3 in amino acids: CASSLAGTGETQYF. CDR3 sequence (DNA): TGTGCCAGCAGCTTGGCGGGGACAGGAGAGACCCAGTACTTC.